The 27 T cell receptor beta chains below were found in one sample sequenced in a study of cytomegalovirus exposure and HLA in healthy donors. Researchers ran the PCR with 60 Vbeta and 13 Jbeta primers. Data came from immunoSEQ multiplex PCR; TCRdb stores just in-frame clones and leaves some out. The sample has roughly 120,000 clones; about four fifths are singletons. Sequencing was carried out using PBMCs. These receptors originate from a male donor in good health and CMV-seropositive.

The chain recombines TRBV10-3 with TRBJ1-3; perhaps TRBD1 as D (6 bases). The germline CDR1 and CDR2 sequences are ENHRY and SYGVKD. Trimming left V 6 bases short and J 0 bases short, with 12 bases between. The CDR3 extends over 15 amino acids. Here the CDR3 DNA reads TGTGCCATCAGAGGGGACACCTCCTCTGGAAACACCATATATTTT. Its protein product is CAIRGDTSSGNTIYF.

V usage is TRBV7-2 and J usage is TRBJ2-7; 8 nucleotides match TRBD2. This CDR3 is built from 14 residues. The junction had 9 bases not matched to a gene; V was cut back by 5 bases and J by 6 bases. Looked up from germline, CDR1 is SGHTA and CDR2 is FQGNSA. This CDR3 reads CASSTGTRLGEQYF. In DNA, the CDR3 is TGTGCCAGCAGCACCGGGACTAGGCTGGGCGAGCAGTACTTC.

This chain joins TRBV5-6 and TRBJ2-3; no clear D. From germline, CDR1 is SGHDT and CDR2 YYEEEE. Trimming removed 7 bases at V and 5 bases at J, with 8 bases between. CDR3 length: 11 amino acids. CDR3 DNA: TGTGCCAGCGGCCGTTTAGATACGCAGTATTTT. Translated, it gives CASGRLDTQYF.

The rearrangement uses TRBV5-6 and TRBJ1-1, with 8 bases that match TRBD1. The CDR3 spans 13 residues. V trimming: 4 bases; J trimming: 7 bases; junction bases outside the gene matches: 6. CDR1 is SGHDT and CDR2 is YYEEEE in the germline V gene. CDR3 protein: CASSPDRAIEAFF. The CDR3 DNA reads as TGTGCCAGCAGCCCGGACAGGGCAATTGAAGCTTTCTTT. Filled out from reference TRBV5-6 and TRBJ1-1, the complete variable domain reads DAGVTQSPTHLIKTRGQQVTLRCSPKSGHDTVSWYQQALGQGPQFIFQYYEEEERQRGNFPDRFSGHQFPNYSSELNVNALLLGDSALYLCASSPDRAIEAFFGQGTRLTVV.

The chain recombines TRBV27 with TRBJ2-7, with 7 positions matching TRBD2. The CDR3 has 14 residues. V lost 11 bases, J lost 5 bases, and 15 bases stayed unmatched. The germline gives CDR1 MNHEY, CDR2 SMNVEV (reference sequence). This CDR3 reads CASRPGGSVHEQYF. DNA for the CDR3: TGTGCCTCCCGGCCGGGCGGGAGCGTCCACGAGCAGTACTTC.

This clone was picked up one time. V and J are TRBV5-8 and TRBJ2-2; TRBD2 might be the D (5 bases). V was clipped by 2 bases and J by 2 bases, with 10 bases between them. The CDR3 sequence is 15 residues long. Per the germline V gene, CDR1 is SGHTS and CDR2 is YDEGEE. CDR3 loop: CASSFKLGNTGELFF. For the CDR3, the DNA is TGTGCCAGCAGCTTTAAACTAGGAAACACCGGGGAGCTGTTTTTT. The full variable domain, rest sourced from reference TRBV5-8 and TRBJ2-2, is EAGVTQSPTHLIKTRGQQATLRCSPISGHTSVYWYQQALGLGLQFLLWYDEGEERNRGNFPPRFSGRQFPNYSSELNVNALELEDSALYLCASSFKLGNTGELFFGEGSRLTVL.

The chain has TRBV4-3 and TRBJ2-7; 8 nucleotides agree with TRBD2. Germline V gene data show CDR1 as LGHNA and CDR2 as YSLEER. V lost 6 bases to trimming and J lost 7 bases; unmatched junction nucleotides: 14. The CDR3 length is 15 residues. In nucleotides, the CDR3 is TGCGCCAGCAGTCGGATAGCGGGACGGGCGGTGGAGCAGTACTTC. Protein product: CASSRIAGRAVEQYF.

V usage is TRBV29-1 and J usage is TRBJ2-2; D call uncertain. V lost 7 bases and J lost 1, with 7 bases in between. Germline assignment: CDR1 SQVTM and CDR2 ANQGSEA. The CDR3 runs to 12 residues. The CDR3 is CSGRGNTGELFF. In DNA form, the CDR3 reads TGCAGCGGACGAGGGAACACCGGGGAGCTGTTTTTT.

The CDR3 DNA follows: TGTGCCTGGAGTAGAACTACGGCAGATACGCAGTATTTT. This codes for CAWSRTTADTQYF. The rearrangement uses TRBV30 and TRBJ2-3; D unclear. This CDR3 has 13 amino acids. The V end was cut by 2 bases, the J end by 4 bases, with 10 bases between. Germline V gives CDR1 GTSNPN, CDR2 SVGIG (reference sequence).

V usage is TRBV2 and J usage is TRBJ1-1; D gene unclear. The CDR3 has 14 amino acids. Trimming removed 5 bases from V and 8 bases from J, with 18 bases in between. CDR1 is SNHLY and CDR2 is FYNNEI in the germline V gene. For the CDR3, the DNA is TGTGCCAGCAGTAACATCCAACCGGGTGGAGAAGCTTTCTTT. Its translation: CASSNIQPGGEAFF.

The chain joins TRBV7-2 to TRBJ2-3; D might be TRBD1 (5 bases). Trimming cost V 5 bases and J 1 base, with 10 bases left between them. The length of the CDR3 is 14 residues. The germline CDR1 and CDR2 sequences are SGHTA and FQGNSA. The chain's CDR3 is CASSQLRGTDTQYF. For the CDR3, the DNA is TGTGCCAGCAGCCAACTCAGGGGCACAGATACGCAGTATTTT.

V usage is TRBV19 and J usage is TRBJ2-7; tentatively, D is TRBD2 (5 bases). The germline V gene encodes CDR1 LNHDA and CDR2 SQIVND (reference sequence). The CDR3 is made up of 14 amino acids. V dropped 3 bases and J dropped 3 bases, with 12 bases sitting between them. CDR3 in amino acids: CASSMDRGSYEQYF. The CDR3 coding sequence is TGTGCCAGTAGTATGGATCGGGGTAGCTACGAGCAGTACTTC.

J is TRBJ1-1 and V is TRBV28; D is possibly TRBD1 (5 bases). The germline V gene has CDR1 MDHEN and CDR2 SYDVKM. V lost 6 bases to trimming and J lost 7 bases, with 9 bases between them. The CDR3 is 11 residues long. Here the CDR3 reads CASSRRGEAFF. Written as DNA, the CDR3 is TGTGCCAGCAGCCGGAGGGGTGAAGCTTTCTTT.

The V call is TRBV6-6, the J call TRBJ1-1, with 12 nucleotides matching TRBD1. This CDR3 has 15 amino acids. The germline CDR1 and CDR2 sequences are MNHNY and SVGAGI (reference sequence). The V and J ends lost 2 bases and 7 bases, in that order; junction bases with no gene match: 5. In DNA form, the CDR3 reads TGTGCCAGCAGTTACCCGGGACAGGGGGCCAATGAAGCTTTCTTT. It encodes CASSYPGQGANEAFF.

This clone was recorded a few times. The germline gene is not matched at one end of the junction; a read error may be the cause. CDR3 residues: CASSIAQNTEAFF. The CDR3 nucleotides read TGTGCCAGCAGCATAGCACAGAACACTGAAGCTTTCTTT. The chain is built from TRBV7-2 and TRBJ1-1; no clear D gene. Germline V gene sequence: CDR1 SGHTA, CDR2 FQGNSA. The CDR3 length is 13 residues.

The chain has TRBV4-3 and TRBJ2-3; tentatively, D is TRBD1 (5 bases). The ends were cut back, 1 base at V and 1 base at J, with 9 bases in the middle. CDR3 length: 15 amino acids. Germline V CDR1 and CDR2: LGHNA, YSLEER. The CDR3 spells CASSQGGRGTDTQYF. The CDR3 DNA reads as TGCGCCAGCAGCCAAGGGGGCAGGGGCACAGATACGCAGTATTTT.

The rearrangement joins TRBV30 to TRBJ1-5; no clear D. Germline loops: CDR1 GTSNPN, CDR2 SVGIG (reference sequence). Trimming shortened V by 1 base and J by 4 bases, and 11 bases separated the two germline ends. The CDR3 has 14 residues. CDR3 in amino acids: CAWSDTGINQPQHF. CDR3 bases: TGTGCCTGGAGTGACACGGGAATTAATCAGCCCCAGCATTTT.

The V call is TRBV7-9, the J call TRBJ2-7; 8 nucleotides match TRBD2. Germline-derived CDR1 and CDR2 are SEHNR and FQNEAQ (reference sequence). J lost 3 bases, V lost 1 base, and 5 bases had no gene match. This CDR3 comprises 15 residues. CDR3 protein: CASSLVVAGYYEQYF. CDR3 coding DNA: TGTGCCAGCAGCTTAGTGGTAGCGGGGTACTACGAGCAGTACTTC.

CDR3: CASSLSSGGVNEQFF. CDR3 sequence (DNA): TGTGCCAGCAGCCTCTCCAGCGGAGGGGTCAATGAGCAGTTCTTC. The rearrangement joins TRBV11-3 to TRBJ2-1; D is perhaps TRBD2 (6 bases). This CDR3 is built from 15 residues. V lost 5 bases, J lost 6 bases, and 17 bases lay in between. CDR1 is SGHNT and CDR2 is YENEEA in the germline V gene.

This chain uses TRBV6-6 with TRBJ2-7; no firm D call. Germline V CDR1 and CDR2: MNHNY, SVGAGI (reference sequence). V was shortened by 3 bases and J by 0 bases, with 6 bases between the two germline ends. The CDR3 contains 13 residues. The CDR3 sequence: CASSYDTSYEQYF. The CDR3 coding sequence is TGTGCCAGCAGTTATGACACCTCCTACGAGCAGTACTTC.

The rearrangement joins TRBV18 to TRBJ1-5; weak D call: TRBD1 (5 bases). Trimming took 1 base from V and 3 from J, leaving 13 bases between them. Germline V gives CDR1 KGHSH, CDR2 LQKENI. CDR3 length: 16 residues. The CDR3 loop reads CASSPQQGPLNQPQHF. CDR3 coding DNA: TGTGCCAGCTCACCACAGCAGGGTCCCCTCAATCAGCCCCAGCATTTT.

This clone came up once. V is TRBV4-1 and J is TRBJ2-3; 8 bases are a match to TRBD2. The CDR3 has 18 residues. Germline lookup yields CDR1 MGHRA and CDR2 YSYEKL. V lost 5 bases, J lost 0 bases, and 13 bases stayed unmatched. The chain's CDR3 is CASSIRAGGRTSTDTQYF. The DNA of the CDR3 is TGCGCCAGCAGCATCCGGGCGGGAGGCCGAACTAGCACAGATACGCAGTATTTT.

The chain joins TRBV2 to TRBJ2-7; TRBD2 matches 9 bases. CDR1 is SNHLY, CDR2 FYNNEI, per germline. Trimming removed 6 bases from V and 0 bases from J; junction bases left unmatched: 9. The CDR3 sequence is 16 residues long. This chain's CDR3 is CASRGTRLADSYEQYF. As DNA, the CDR3 is TGTGCCAGCAGGGGGACGCGACTAGCGGACTCCTACGAGCAGTACTTC.

The genes are TRBV19 and TRBJ2-2; D may be TRBD2 (5 bases). V lost 5 bases and J 7 bases, leaving 8 bases between the germline ends. The CDR3 runs to 12 residues. The V gene's germline CDR1 is LNHDA and CDR2 SQIVND (reference sequence). The CDR3 DNA sequence: TGTGCCAGTAGTCTAGGAGGCGGGGAGCTGTTTTTT. Its protein product is CASSLGGGELFF.

Concerning this clone itself: One end of the junction does not line up with germline, which may come from a read error. CDR3 nucleotides: TGTTCCAGCAGCCCTAGCGGGAGGGCCCCCGGCGGGGAGCTGTTTTTT. Its protein product is CSSSPSGRAPGGELFF. This sequence joins TRBV7-9 and TRBJ2-2, with 12 bases lining up with TRBD2. This CDR3 contains 16 residues. CDR1 SEHNR and CDR2 FQNEAQ come from the germline V gene (reference sequence).

The chain carries TRBV28 and TRBJ1-1, with D maybe TRBD1 (5 bases). This CDR3 comprises 14 residues. V lost 7 bases and J 5 bases, leaving 17 bases between the germline ends. Germline V gene lookup returns CDR1 MDHEN and CDR2 SYDVKM. CDR3 residues: CASTPPREGTEAFF. CDR3 nucleotide sequence: TGTGCCAGCACCCCCCCCAGGGAGGGAACTGAAGCTTTCTTT.

V is TRBV9 and J is TRBJ1-1, with TRBD1 matching over 9 bases. V was pared by 0 bases and J by 5 bases, with 5 bases of the junction left unmatched. The germline CDR1 and CDR2 sequences are SGDLS and YYNGEE. The CDR3 consists of 15 residues. The CDR3 bases are TGTGCCAGCAGCGTAGAGGGACAGGGAGGGACTGAAGCTTTCTTT. Its protein product is CASSVEGQGGTEAFF.